This TCR beta chain stems from a study of CD8 T cells in Susac syndrome. A quantity of about 0.5 to 1 ug RNA underwent reverse transcription using random hexamers. The amplification used immunoSEQ multiplex PCR on TCR beta CDR3; it spanned 54 Vbeta and 13 Jbeta. From the immunoSEQ multiplex PCR reads, TCRdb called clonotypes with MiXCR, one entry per CDR3 protein. The table lists hundreds of thousands of distinct CDR3 sequences, about 88% of them singletons. The TEMRA cells underwent FACS enrichment, while the CD8+ and CD4+ T cells underwent negative isolation. Sequenced sample: CD8+ T cells from PBMCs. This clonotype was obtained from a human donor with multiple sclerosis.

The CDR3 DNA follows: TGTGCCAGCAGTGAGAGCGTGACCGGGGAGCTGTTTTTT. Residues: CASSESVTGELFF. The chain uses TRBV6-4 and TRBJ2-2; D gene uncertain. Trimming took off 3 bases at V and 5 bases at J, with 7 bases between the two ends. CDR1 MRHNA and CDR2 SNTAGT come from the germline V gene. This CDR3 spans 13 amino acids.